This TCR beta chain was retrieved from a study of T cell responses to AZD1222 COVID-19 vaccine. The V end lost 3 bases, the J end lost 5 bases, and 11 bases lay between the germline ends. In germline, CDR1 is LGHDT, CDR2 YNNKEL (reference sequence). The CDR3 contains 14 residues. Some clones are missing from TCRdb's copy, which holds only in-frame ones; the method was immunoSEQ multiplex PCR. The sample includes 150,000 or so clones, roughly four fifths of them seen just once. Sequences were derived from peripheral blood, sampled on day 0 of MenACWY control vaccination. The chain uses TRBV3-1 (or the pseudogene TRBV3-2) and TRBJ2-4, with a possible D match to TRBD2 (6 bases). The receptor's source is an adult in good health. CDR3 sequence (DNA): TGTGCCAGCAGCCAGCGACTAGAAGAAAACATTCAGTACTTC. It yields the protein CASSQRLEENIQYF.